This TCR beta chain originates from a study of cytomegalovirus exposure and HLA in healthy donors. Whole-study findings and limits: Common viral pathogens seemed to be connected with several of the most significant clusters, according to a later analysis. In a later analysis, across HLA loci, associated TCR counts were highest for DRB1, lowest for HLA-C.

A multiplex PCR was run with 60 Vbeta primers and 13 Jbeta primers. Method: immunoSEQ multiplex PCR; TCRdb's copy keeps in-frame clones and lacks some. The profile shows some 140,000 clones, around 78% of them singletons. V was pared by 4 bases and J by 4 bases, with 11 bases of the junction left unmatched. CDR3 length: 17 amino acids. Germline CDR1 and CDR2: SEHNR and FQNEAQ (reference sequence). A remark on this clone: The antigen is undetermined.

This rearrangement joins TRBV7-9 to TRBJ2-2, with 8 bases aligning to TRBD2. This receptor was obtained from a man between 40 and 49 years old in good health and CMV-seronegative. Sample: PBMCs. The CDR3 DNA sequence: TGTGCCAGCAGCTCCTCGCGGGGGGAGAGGGTCACCGGGGAGCTGTTTTTT. Translating gives CASSSSRGERVTGELFF.